The next 5 T cell receptor beta chains were all read from a single sample in a study of cytomegalovirus exposure and HLA in healthy donors. The study ran its PCR with 60 Vbeta and 13 Jbeta primers. Generated by immunoSEQ multiplex PCR, the TCRdb table keeps only in-frame clones and is missing some. Of about 150,000 clones in the sample, approximately 60% are singletons; the top ten hold 6% to 8.5%. Source material: PBMCs. These TCRs come from a woman aged 55-69 years in good health and CMV-seropositive.

The chain is built from TRBV6-6 and TRBJ2-3, with TRBD1 identical over 7 bases. The CDR3 loop spans 13 amino acids. The ends lost 5 bases at V and 7 bases at J; junction bases unmatched: 6. Germline lookup yields CDR1 MNHNY and CDR2 SVGAGI (reference sequence). The CDR3 sequence: CASSHETGNTQYF. As DNA, the CDR3 is TGTGCCAGCAGTCACGAGACAGGGAATACGCAGTATTTT.

The table lists this clone with a few counts. This CDR3 reads CASSSQREGTDTQYF. The CDR3 nucleotides are TGTGCCAGCAGCTCCCAGCGGGAAGGCACAGATACGCAGTATTTT. This rearrangement joins TRBV5-6 to TRBJ2-3, with 7 bases fitting TRBD2. Germline CDR1 reads SGHDT; CDR2 reads YYEEEE. Losses at the gene ends were 3 bases for V and 1 base for J; bases not matched to a gene: 5. CDR3 size: 15 residues.

The rearrangement links TRBV5-1 to TRBJ2-5; TRBD2 matches at 9 bases. This CDR3 contains 17 residues. CDR1 is SGHRS, CDR2 YFSETQ, per germline. With V trimmed by 4 bases and J by 2 bases, 12 bases remained unmatched. Written as DNA, the CDR3 is TGCGCCAGCAGCCCTCAGCCGGGACTAGCTTCTCAAGAGACCCAGTACTTC. Encoded protein: CASSPQPGLASQETQYF.

V gene TRBV15 combines with J gene TRBJ2-1, with unresolved D. V was trimmed by 1 base and J by 8 bases, leaving 3 bases between them. The CDR3 has 11 residues. In germline, CDR1 is LNHNV, CDR2 YYDKDF (reference sequence). The CDR3 here is CATSRGDEQFF. DNA of the CDR3: TGTGCCACCAGCAGAGGCGATGAGCAGTTCTTC.

The table lists this clone with a count of one. The chain uses TRBV6-6 and TRBJ1-1; D is uncertain. The CDR3 totals 13 residues. Between the trimmed V and J ends, which lost 9 bases and 1 base, there was a span of 12 bases. Per germline, CDR1 MNHNY and CDR2 SVGAGI (reference sequence). DNA of the CDR3: TGTGCCAGTCAACTCCGTACGAACACTGAAGCTTTCTTT. Translated: CASQLRTNTEAFF.